The 14 T cell receptor beta chains reported below all come from one sample, sequenced in a study of cytomegalovirus exposure and HLA in healthy donors. Vbeta (60) and Jbeta (13) primers were used in the PCR. The data were produced by immunoSEQ multiplex PCR, yet TCRdb's version contains in-frame clones alone and is incomplete. The data show 220,000 or so clones, around 80% seen once. The source material was PBMCs. The source of these receptors is a man aged 45-65 years in good health and CMV-seronegative.

This rearrangement joins TRBV19 to TRBJ2-1; maybe TRBD1 (5 bases). Germline CDR1 is LNHDA and CDR2 is SQIVND (reference sequence). This CDR3 comprises 15 residues. The germline V and J ends were trimmed by 1 base and 3 bases, with 10 bases remaining between them. Here the CDR3 DNA reads TGTGCCAGTAGTATAGGCGACAGAGGCTACAATGAGCAGTTCTTC. This encodes CASSIGDRGYNEQFF.

The V gene is TRBV2, the J gene TRBJ2-7, with D possibly matching TRBD2 (5 bases). The CDR3 covers 13 residues. The V gene lost 7 bases and the J gene lost 3 bases, with 13 bases spanning the gap. The germline gives CDR1 SNHLY, CDR2 FYNNEI. CDR3 in DNA: TGTGCCAGCATCGGGATCCGAGTCTACGAGCAGTACTTC. This codes for CASIGIRVYEQYF.

V and J are TRBV6-1 and TRBJ2-3; D may be TRBD1 (6 bases). The CDR3 loop spans 14 amino acids. Trimming took 6 bases from V and 5 from J, leaving 15 bases between them. Germline V gene data show CDR1 as MNHNS and CDR2 as SASEGT. CDR3 sequence reads: CASRRLQGIDTQYF. The CDR3 DNA sequence: TGTGCCAGCAGGAGGCTGCAGGGGATAGATACGCAGTATTTT.

The CDR3 region has the DNA TGTGCCAGCAGACCTCGGACAGCCGGGGAGCTGTTTTTT. Translation: CASRPRTAGELFF. The V and J genes are TRBV28 and TRBJ2-2, with D perhaps matching TRBD1 (6 bases). There are 13 residues in the CDR3. V lost 6 bases to trimming and J lost 6 bases, with 11 bases between them. Germline V gives CDR1 MDHEN, CDR2 SYDVKM.

J is TRBJ2-2 and V is TRBV11-3; the match to TRBD1 covers 8 bases. This CDR3 comprises 16 residues. The V gene end was trimmed by 1 base and the J gene end by 1 base; junction bases not matched to a gene: 2. Germline values: CDR1 SGHNT, CDR2 YENEEA. The CDR3 DNA is TGTGCCAGCAGCTTAGCCGGACAGGGGAACACCGGGGAGCTGTTTTTT. Encoded protein: CASSLAGQGNTGELFF. Using reference TRBV11-3 and TRBJ2-2 for the parts outside the CDR3, the full variable domain is EAGVVQSPRYKIIEKKQPVAFWCNPISGHNTLYWYLQNLGQGPELLIRYENEEAVDDSQLPKDRFSAERLKGVDSTLKIQPAELGDSAVYLCASSLAGQGNTGELFFGEGSRLTVL.

The V call is TRBV7-3, the J call TRBJ1-6, with 7 bases that match TRBD1. There are 17 residues in the CDR3. Germline V lookup: CDR1 SGHTA, CDR2 FQGTGA. Trimming cost V 5 bases and J 4 bases; bases outside gene matches: 11. Here the CDR3 reads CASSIGTANLYNSPLHF. For the CDR3, the DNA is TGTGCCAGCAGCATCGGGACAGCGAACCTTTATAATTCACCCCTCCACTTT.

V and J are TRBV7-2 and TRBJ2-3, with TRBD2 matching 11 bases. The CDR3 sequence is 17 residues long. In germline, CDR1 is SGHTA, CDR2 FQGNSA. With V trimmed by 1 base and J by 2 bases, 5 bases remained unmatched. CDR3 DNA: TGTGCCAGCAGCTTAGGGCTAGCGGGAGGATACACAGATACGCAGTATTTT. Residues: CASSLGLAGGYTDTQYF.

The rearrangement joins TRBV4-1 to TRBJ2-7, with a weak D call TRBD1 (6 bases). Germline lookup yields CDR1 MGHRA and CDR2 YSYEKL. There are 14 residues in the CDR3. Trimming cost V 4 bases and J 0 bases, with 10 bases left between them. The CDR3 coding sequence is TGCGCCAGCAGCCTAGGACAGAGCTCCTACGAGCAGTACTTC. Its translation is CASSLGQSSYEQYF.

This clone has only a few counts. The chain carries TRBV27 and TRBJ1-5, with a tentative D call TRBD1 (5 bases). Germline V gene lookup returns CDR1 MNHEY and CDR2 SMNVEV (reference sequence). V was cut by 2 bases and J by 4 bases, with 12 bases left in between. The CDR3 is 15 amino acids. CDR3 amino acids: CASSLGLAGNQPQHF. CDR3 DNA: TGTGCCAGCAGTTTAGGCTTGGCAGGGAATCAGCCCCAGCATTTT.

V usage is TRBV25-1 and J usage is TRBJ1-4, with D possibly matching TRBD1 (5 bases). Looked up from germline, CDR1 is MGHDK and CDR2 is SYGVNS. With 11 bases removed from V and 1 base from J, the gap between germline ends came to 17 bases. The CDR3 has 15 amino acids. CDR3 residues: CAVTKPGGTNEKLFF. The DNA of the CDR3 is TGTGCCGTCACTAAACCCGGGGGAACTAATGAAAAACTGTTTTTT.

A note on this clone: The same CDR3 is also encoded by other DNA sequences in this sample. This sequence joins TRBV5-1 and TRBJ2-4; D not certain. V was trimmed by 4 bases and J by 4 bases, leaving 15 bases between them. This CDR3 has 15 amino acids. Germline assignment: CDR1 SGHRS and CDR2 YFSETQ. In DNA form, the CDR3 reads TGCGCCAGCAGCCAGACATGGTGGTCGAAAAACATTCAGTACTTC. Translation gives CASSQTWWSKNIQYF.

The chain recombines TRBV5-4 with TRBJ1-5; TRBD1 might be the D (5 bases). CDR1 SGHNT and CDR2 YYREEE come from the germline V gene (reference sequence). This CDR3 region has 15 residues. The ends were cut back, 4 bases at V and 6 bases at J, with 17 bases in the middle. The DNA of the CDR3 is TGTGCCAGCAGCGCCGGGGGAACCAGTGCTCAGCCCCAGCATTTT. Translated: CASSAGGTSAQPQHF.

The rearrangement joins TRBV6-1 to TRBJ2-7, with 10 nucleotides matching TRBD2. V gave up 6 bases and J gave up 5 bases; unmatched junction bases: 7. Germline CDR1 and CDR2: MNHNS and SASEGT. The CDR3 is 14 amino acids. The CDR3 region is CASRPGLATDEQYF. DNA of the CDR3: TGTGCCAGCAGACCGGGACTAGCGACAGACGAGCAGTACTTC.

The rearrangement uses TRBV4-2 and TRBJ2-7, with 7 bases identical to TRBD1. Germline V gives CDR1 LGHNA, CDR2 YNFKEQ. The J segment lost 3 bases and the V segment lost 4 bases, leaving 9 bases of the junction unmatched. This CDR3 is built from 15 residues. DNA for the CDR3: TGTGCCAGCAGCCGGGAAAGACAGGGAGACTACGAGCAGTACTTC. Protein product: CASSRERQGDYEQYF.